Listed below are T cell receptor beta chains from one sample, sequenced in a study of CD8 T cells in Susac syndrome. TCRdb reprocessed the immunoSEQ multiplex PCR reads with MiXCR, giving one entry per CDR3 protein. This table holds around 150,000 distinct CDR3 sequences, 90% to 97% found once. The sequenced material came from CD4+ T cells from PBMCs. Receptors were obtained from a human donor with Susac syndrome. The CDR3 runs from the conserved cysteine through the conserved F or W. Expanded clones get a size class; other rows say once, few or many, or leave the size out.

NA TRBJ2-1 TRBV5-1 CASSLGQDYNEQFF
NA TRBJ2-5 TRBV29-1 CSSAAGPGRETQYF
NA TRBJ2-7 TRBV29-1 CSANTGNPYEQYF
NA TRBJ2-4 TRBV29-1 CSVVAQTAKNIQYF
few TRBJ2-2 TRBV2 CASSSGFTGELFF
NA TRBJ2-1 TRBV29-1 CSESLAGGYNEQFF
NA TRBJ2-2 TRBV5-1 CASSYDRVKTGELFF
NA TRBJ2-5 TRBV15 CATSRGGFTETQYF
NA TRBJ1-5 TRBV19 CASRSLGNQPQHF
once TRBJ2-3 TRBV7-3 CASSPSIGTGKDTQYF
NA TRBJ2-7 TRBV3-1 CASSQDRGHEQYF
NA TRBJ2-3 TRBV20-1 CSARDTSGTDTQYF
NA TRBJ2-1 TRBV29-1 CSAAGDNEQFF
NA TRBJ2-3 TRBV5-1 CASSPGLAMETDTQYF
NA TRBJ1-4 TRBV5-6 CASSLGGWANEKLFF
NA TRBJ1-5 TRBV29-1 CSVARDSNQPQHF
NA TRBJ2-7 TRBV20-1 CSALSIAGGYEQYF
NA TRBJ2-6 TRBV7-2 CASSSRGVGSGANVLTF
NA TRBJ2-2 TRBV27 CASGPAGGGSTGELFF
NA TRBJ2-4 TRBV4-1 CASSQDFLAKNIQYF
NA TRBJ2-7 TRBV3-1 CASSQGLAGGYEQYF
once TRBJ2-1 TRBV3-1 CASSQIQGFNEQFF
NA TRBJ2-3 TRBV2 CASSGEGDTQYF
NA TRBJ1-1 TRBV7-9 CASSRGMGAFF
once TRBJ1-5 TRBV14 CASSQALGPYQPQHF
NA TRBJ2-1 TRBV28 CASRPGTSSYNEQFF
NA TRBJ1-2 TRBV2 CASSEYGYTF
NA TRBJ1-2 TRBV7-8 CASSTPGQGNYGYTF
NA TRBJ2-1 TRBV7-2 CASSLTSGSAEQFF
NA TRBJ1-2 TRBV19 CASNTQVGRASFYGYTF
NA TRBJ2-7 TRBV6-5 CASSYGLAGRGEQYF
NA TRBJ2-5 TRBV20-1 CSAPPGHPQETQYF
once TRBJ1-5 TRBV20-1 CSAVPGFWAPGQPQHF
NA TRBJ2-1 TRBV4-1 CASSRTHNEQFF
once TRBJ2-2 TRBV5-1 CASGTGENGELFF
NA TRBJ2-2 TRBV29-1 CSVEARTGPGELFF
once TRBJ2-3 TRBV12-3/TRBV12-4 CASPPGRSENTDTQYF
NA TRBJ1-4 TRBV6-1 CASSLQGGDNEKLFF
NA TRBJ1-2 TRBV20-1 CSARGTVGYTF
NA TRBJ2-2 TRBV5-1 CASSDTSGNGELFF
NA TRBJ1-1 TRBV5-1 CASWDTMNTEAFF
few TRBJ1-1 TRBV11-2 CASSLLWEAFF
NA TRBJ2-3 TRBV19 CASSIGGSTDTQYF
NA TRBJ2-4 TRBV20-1 CSERDTRGKNIQYF
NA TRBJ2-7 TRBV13 CASSSSTGTYEQYF
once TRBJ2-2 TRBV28 CASTQGGATGELFF
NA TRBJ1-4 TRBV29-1 CSVGGATNEKLFF